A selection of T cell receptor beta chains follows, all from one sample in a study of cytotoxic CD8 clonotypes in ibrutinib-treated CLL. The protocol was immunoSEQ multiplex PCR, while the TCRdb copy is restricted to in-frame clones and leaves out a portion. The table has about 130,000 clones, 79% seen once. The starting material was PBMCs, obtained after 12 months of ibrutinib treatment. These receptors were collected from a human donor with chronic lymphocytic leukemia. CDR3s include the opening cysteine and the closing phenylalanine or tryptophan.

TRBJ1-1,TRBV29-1,CSVTRGDTEAFF
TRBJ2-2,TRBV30,CAWGSWTGELFF
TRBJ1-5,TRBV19,CASNGLGWNQPQHF
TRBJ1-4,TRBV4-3,CASSQGGLSRGSKLFF
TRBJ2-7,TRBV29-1,CSVAWGLNEQYF
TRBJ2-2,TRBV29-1,CSVAGGGELFF
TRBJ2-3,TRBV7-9,CASHPPRGSTDTQYF
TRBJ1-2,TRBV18,CASSPDRRIIYGYTF
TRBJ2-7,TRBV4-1,CASSPSSWPGQGFEQYF
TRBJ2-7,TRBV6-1,CASSATRDRGRPYEQYF
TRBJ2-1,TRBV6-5,CASSAALWNEQFF
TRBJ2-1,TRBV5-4,CASSLDGVHNEQFF
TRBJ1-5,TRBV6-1,CASSGTGNQPQHF
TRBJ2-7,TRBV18,CASSPRRGTTASFF
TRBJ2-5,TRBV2,CASSEIGGGETQYF